Listed here are 27 T cell receptor gamma chains from one sample, sequenced in a study of gamma-delta T cells after stem cell transplantation. TCRdb reprocessed the RT-PCR reads through CATT. The sample has 700 to 1,000 gamma-chain clones, 25% to 35% seen once. The sample comprised gamma-delta T cells. The source is a human donor. It is not recorded whose cells these are; they may come from a transplant donor.

The rearrangement uses TRGV9 and TRGJP. The J gene, left out of TCRdb, was set here by checking the DNA against germline. This CDR3 contains 15 residues. The J segment lost 8 bases and the V segment lost 4 bases, leaving 5 bases of the junction unmatched. From germline, CDR1 is GITISATS and CDR2 ISYDGTV (reference sequence). The CDR3 DNA reads TGTGCCTTGTGGGATTATAAGTTGGGCAAAAAAATCAAGGTATTT. The encoded protein is CALWDYKLGKKIKVF.

This chain uses TRGV8 with TRGJ1 or TRGJ2. TCRdb records no J gene; here it was assigned by comparing the DNA to germline. V shed 12 bases and J 8 bases; nucleotides not matched to a gene: 7. Germline V CDR1 and CDR2: VENAVY, YDSYNSRV. This CDR3 comprises 9 residues. The DNA for the CDR3 is TGTGCCCCTCCGGATAAGAAACTCTTT. Translating gives CAPPDKKLF.

This clone ranks as large. The chain is built from TRGV9 and TRGJP. The J gene, not given by TCRdb, was assigned here from a germline match of the nucleotide sequence. Germline V lookup: CDR1 GITISATS, CDR2 ISYDGTV (reference sequence). The CDR3 is made up of 16 amino acids. Germline trimming cut 0 bases from V and 6 bases from J; bases unmatched to any gene: 2. This CDR3 reads CALWEVAELGKKIKVF. CDR3 coding DNA: TGTGCCTTGTGGGAGGTGGCAGAGTTGGGCAAAAAAATCAAGGTATTT.

Comment on this clone: This could be a read error, since a much larger clone is one nucleotide away. The same CDR3 can be traced to other DNA sequences in this sample. V gene TRGV9 combines with J gene TRGJP. TCRdb leaves out the J gene; it was filled in here by matching the DNA to germline. CDR1 and CDR2 (germline): GITISATS, ISYDGTV (reference sequence). V lost 0 bases and J lost 4; bases outside the gene matches: 6. This CDR3 is 18 amino acids long. The CDR3 protein is CALWEVRPQELGKKIKVF. CDR3 bases: TGTGCCTTGTGGGAGGTGCGTCCCCAAGAGTTGGGCAAAAAAATCAAGGTATTT.

Only a few counts were recorded for this clone. The same CDR3 is also encoded by other DNA sequences in this sample. V gene TRGV9 combines with J gene TRGJP. Germline matching of the DNA provided the J gene here, since TCRdb leaves it blank. Per the germline V gene, CDR1 is GITISATS and CDR2 is ISYDGTV (reference sequence). With 1 base clipped from V and 6 bases from J, the junction kept 3 bases outside the gene matches. The CDR3 consists of 16 residues. The CDR3 coding sequence is TGTGCCTTGTGGGAGGTCGGAGAGTTGGGCAAAAAAATCAAGGTATTT. Protein: CALWEVGELGKKIKVF.

This clone was counted a few times. The same CDR3 also results from other DNA sequences found in this sample. The chain employs TRGV9 and TRGJP. As TCRdb names no J gene, one was assigned here on the basis of a DNA match to germline. Germline V gene sequence: CDR1 GITISATS, CDR2 ISYDGTV (reference sequence). V was pared by 1 base and J by 9 bases, with 6 bases of the junction left unmatched. The CDR3 has 16 residues. The CDR3 sequence: CALWEVVGLGKKIKVF. The CDR3 DNA sequence: TGTGCCTTGTGGGAGGTCGTAGGGTTGGGCAAAAAAATCAAGGTATTT.

This clone appeared a single time. Since a far larger clone is one base different, this is likely a read error. Because the CDR3's place on the DNA is in doubt, the DNA is left out and the CDR3 is given as listed by TCRdb. This sample includes further DNA sequences coding for the same CDR3. No call exists for the J gene, whereas the V gene is TRGV3. The CDR3 is made up of 34 amino acids, end residues included. Germline V gene data show CDR1 as VTNTFY and CDR2 as YDVSTARD (reference sequence). This chain's CDR3 is CATRPLLRPFIIRNSLAVEQHLLSQVSIGRIQHF.

This clone was seen once. This likely reflects a read error, since a far larger clone is one base away. This same CDR3 is encoded by further DNA sequences in the sample. The J gene is TRGJP, the V gene TRGV9. TCRdb is silent on the J gene; assignment here came from matching the DNA to germline. Germline values: CDR1 GITISATS, CDR2 ISYDGTV (reference sequence). The CDR3 is 13 amino acids. The CDR3 loop reads CAFLELGKKIKVF. CDR3 DNA sequence: TGTGCCTTCTTAGAGCTGGGCAAAAAAATCAAGGTATTT.

This clone was detected a few times. Additional DNA sequences in this sample encode the identical CDR3. The gene calls are TRGV9 and TRGJP. The J gene, missing from TCRdb, was assigned here through DNA to germline matching. The CDR3 contains 15 residues. Germline V gene data show CDR1 as GITISATS and CDR2 as ISYDGTV (reference sequence). V trimming: 1 base; J trimming: 7 bases; junction bases outside the gene matches: 1. The CDR3 protein is CALWEVELGKKIKVF. In DNA, the CDR3 is TGTGCCTTGTGGGAGGTCGAGTTGGGCAAAAAAATCAAGGTATTT.

By share, this clone counts as large. Within the sample, other DNA sequences also encode this same CDR3. CDR3 DNA sequence: TGTGCCTTGTGGGAGGTGCGAGTGTTGGGCAAAAAAATCAAGGTATTT. Translation gives CALWEVRVLGKKIKVF. The rearrangement joins TRGV9 to TRGJP. No J segment appears in TCRdb, so it was assigned here by matching the sequence to germline. Trimming took 0 bases from V and 9 from J; bases not matched to a gene: 5. The CDR3 runs to 16 residues. CDR1 and CDR2 from the germline V gene are GITISATS and ISYDGTV (reference sequence).

This clone was recorded once. One base away lies a much larger clone, so this may be a sequencing read error. The V gene is TRGV9, the J gene TRGJ1 or TRGJ2. The J gene comes from matching the DNA to germline here; TCRdb lacks it. The CDR3 covers 11 residues. Germline V gene data show CDR1 as GITISATS and CDR2 as ISYDGTV (reference sequence). Here the CDR3 DNA reads TGTGCCTCGTGGGAGGTGGGGAAGAAACTCTTT. Amino acid sequence: CASWEVGKKLF.

The chain has TRGV9 and TRGJP. In the absence of a J gene in TCRdb, the DNA was matched to germline to assign it here. The CDR3 spans 19 residues. Germline values: CDR1 GITISATS, CDR2 ISYDGTV (reference sequence). J was trimmed by 5 bases and V by 0 bases; bases with no gene match: 10. CDR3: CALWEVTPYKELGKKIKVF. CDR3 nucleotides: TGTGCCTTGTGGGAGGTGACTCCTTACAAAGAGTTGGGCAAAAAAATCAAGGTATTT.

By its share, this clone is large. The same CDR3 can be traced to other DNA sequences in this sample. V usage is TRGV9 and J usage is TRGJP. The J gene, absent from TCRdb, was called here by matching the DNA to germline. CDR1 is GITISATS, CDR2 ISYDGTV, per germline (reference sequence). This CDR3 spans 15 amino acids. Losses at the gene ends were 3 bases for V and 4 bases for J; bases not matched to a gene: 0. The CDR3 DNA reads as TGTGCCTTGTGGGAGCAAGAGTTGGGCAAAAAAATCAAGGTATTT. Its protein is CALWEQELGKKIKVF.

Comment on this clone: Other nucleotide sequences from this sample produce the same CDR3. V and J are TRGV9 and TRGJP1. TCRdb gives no J gene; it was assigned here by matching the DNA to germline. The CDR3 length is 16 residues. Germline V gene data show CDR1 as GITISATS and CDR2 as ISYDGTV (reference sequence). V was pared by 2 bases and J by 0 bases, with 6 bases of the junction left unmatched. CDR3 bases: TGTGCCTTGTGGGAGGGCTCAAATACCACTGGTTGGTTCAAGATATTT. Translated: CALWEGSNTTGWFKIF.

This clone has only a few counts. The J gene is TRGJP, the V gene TRGV9. Matching the DNA to germline supplied the J gene, which TCRdb does not give. This CDR3 spans 19 amino acids. V was clipped by 0 bases and J by 4 bases; unmatched bases: 9. Germline CDR1 is GITISATS and CDR2 is ISYDGTV (reference sequence). CDR3 nucleotide sequence: TGTGCCTTGTGGGAGGTGTATGTTTTCCAAGAGTTGGGCAAAAAAATCAAGGTATTT. Translating gives CALWEVYVFQELGKKIKVF.

This clone was counted a few times. The chain joins TRGV9 to TRGJP. No J segment appears in TCRdb, so it was assigned here by matching the sequence to germline. This CDR3 spans 16 amino acids. Per the germline V gene, CDR1 is GITISATS and CDR2 is ISYDGTV (reference sequence). Trimming cost V 0 bases and J 8 bases; bases outside gene matches: 4. For the CDR3, the DNA is TGTGCCTTGTGGGAGGTGCCGAAGTTGGGCAAAAAAATCAAGGTATTT. It translates to CALWEVPKLGKKIKVF.

This clone occurred a few times. This sample also contains other DNA sequences that code for the same CDR3. The gene calls are TRGV9 and TRGJP. The J gene was missing in TCRdb and was found by matching the end of the DNA to germline. Germline assignment: CDR1 GITISATS and CDR2 ISYDGTV (reference sequence). This CDR3 has 16 residues. The V and J ends lost 1 base and 7 bases, in that order; junction bases with no gene match: 4. CDR3 bases: TGTGCCTTGTGGGAGGTAAAGGAGTTGGGCAAAAAAATCAAGGTATTT. Its translation: CALWEVKELGKKIKVF.

In its sample, this clone is large. The chain employs TRGV9 and TRGJP. The J gene, not given by TCRdb, was assigned here from a germline match of the nucleotide sequence. The germline V gene has CDR1 GITISATS and CDR2 ISYDGTV (reference sequence). With V trimmed by 6 bases and J by 3 bases, 5 bases remained unmatched. The CDR3 totals 16 residues. The CDR3 loop is CALWRTQELGKKIKVF. Here the CDR3 DNA reads TGTGCCTTGTGGAGAACGCAAGAGTTGGGCAAAAAAATCAAGGTATTT.

The J gene is TRGJP, the V gene TRGV9. As TCRdb names no J gene, one was assigned here on the basis of a DNA match to germline. V dropped 4 bases and J dropped 3; count of bases not matched to a gene: 6. There are 17 residues in the CDR3. Germline values: CDR1 GITISATS, CDR2 ISYDGTV (reference sequence). Written as DNA, the CDR3 is TGTGCCTTGTGGGACCCTTCGCAAGAGTTGGGCAAAAAAATCAAGGTATTT. Its protein product is CALWDPSQELGKKIKVF.

The J gene is TRGJP, the V gene TRGV9. TCRdb lists no J gene, so it was determined here by aligning the DNA to germline. The CDR3 covers 16 residues. V lost 4 bases, J lost 3 bases, and 3 bases stayed unmatched. From germline, CDR1 is GITISATS and CDR2 ISYDGTV (reference sequence). The DNA of the CDR3 is TGTGCCTTGTGGGATCTGCAAGAGTTGGGCAAAAAAATCAAGGTATTT. Translating it yields CALWDLQELGKKIKVF.

As to this clone: The same CDR3 arises from other DNA sequences in this sample as well. CDR3 loop: CALWEVRQELGKKIKVF. In DNA, the CDR3 is TGTGCCTTGTGGGAGGTGCGTCAAGAGTTGGGCAAAAAAATCAAGGTATTT. The chain has TRGV9 and TRGJP. No J segment appears in TCRdb, so it was assigned here by matching the sequence to germline. The J segment lost 4 bases and the V segment lost 0 bases, leaving 3 bases of the junction unmatched. The CDR3 runs to 17 residues. Germline values: CDR1 GITISATS, CDR2 ISYDGTV (reference sequence).

The chain recombines TRGV9 with TRGJP. TCRdb carries no J gene annotation; the J gene was assigned here by matching the DNA with germline. The V segment lost 0 bases and the J segment 8 bases; nucleotides outside the gene matches: 7. Germline loops: CDR1 GITISATS, CDR2 ISYDGTV (reference sequence). The CDR3 length is 17 residues. The CDR3 nucleotides are TGTGCCTTGTGGGAGGTGGTCGCCAAGTTGGGCAAAAAAATCAAGGTATTT. Translation: CALWEVVAKLGKKIKVF.

The chain carries TRGV9 and TRGJP. The J gene, not given by TCRdb, was assigned here from a germline match of the nucleotide sequence. Germline CDR1 GITISATS, CDR2 ISYDGTV (reference sequence). CDR3 length: 18 amino acids. With V trimmed by 0 bases and J by 8 bases, 10 bases remained unmatched. CDR3 loop: CALWEVPLGKLGKKIKVF. The CDR3 region has the DNA TGTGCCTTGTGGGAGGTGCCCTTGGGGAAGTTGGGCAAAAAAATCAAGGTATTT.

As regards this clone: One base separates it from a far larger clone, so it is likely a read error. The CDR3 bases are TGTGCCTTCTTAGGGTTGGGCAAAAAAATCAAGGTATTT. Protein: CAFLGLGKKIKVF. The chain carries TRGV9 and TRGJP. The J gene is absent in TCRdb and was assigned here via DNA matching to germline. Trimming took 10 bases from V and 9 from J; bases not matched to a gene: 6. The CDR3 length is 13 residues. Germline V lookup: CDR1 GITISATS, CDR2 ISYDGTV (reference sequence).

Worth noting for this clone: A read error may be the cause here, since a much bigger clone is one base away. In DNA form, the CDR3 reads TGTGCCTTGTGGGGGGTGGGGAAGAAACTCTTT. It yields the protein CALWGVGKKLF. V is TRGV9 and J is TRGJ1 or TRGJ2. No J segment appears in TCRdb, so it was assigned here by matching the sequence to germline. The CDR3 consists of 11 residues. Germline CDR1 and CDR2: GITISATS and ISYDGTV (reference sequence).

This sequence joins TRGV9 and TRGJP. TCRdb lists no J gene, so it was determined here by aligning the DNA to germline. Germline-derived CDR1 and CDR2 are GITISATS and ISYDGTV (reference sequence). Trimming removed 0 bases from V and 9 bases from J; junction bases left unmatched: 5. The CDR3 is made up of 16 amino acids. CDR3 loop: CALWEVLRLGKKIKVF. CDR3 DNA: TGTGCCTTGTGGGAGGTGCTCCGGTTGGGCAAAAAAATCAAGGTATTT.

This clone was seen more than once but under ten times. The rearrangement uses TRGV9 and TRGJP. TCRdb offers no J gene call, so here the DNA was matched to germline to obtain one. V trimming: 0 bases; J trimming: 7 bases; junction bases outside the gene matches: 6. Looked up from germline, CDR1 is GITISATS and CDR2 is ISYDGTV (reference sequence). CDR3 length: 17 residues. CDR3 region: CALWEVKVELGKKIKVF. In nucleotides, the CDR3 is TGTGCCTTGTGGGAGGTGAAGGTGGAGTTGGGCAAAAAAATCAAGGTATTT.